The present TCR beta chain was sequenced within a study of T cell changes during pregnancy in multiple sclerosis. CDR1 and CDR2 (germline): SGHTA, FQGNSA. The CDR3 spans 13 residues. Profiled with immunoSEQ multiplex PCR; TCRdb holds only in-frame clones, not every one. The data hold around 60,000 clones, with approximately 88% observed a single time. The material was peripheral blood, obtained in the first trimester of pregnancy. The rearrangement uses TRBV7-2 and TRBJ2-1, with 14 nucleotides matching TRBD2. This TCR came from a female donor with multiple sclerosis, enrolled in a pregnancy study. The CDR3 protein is CAAGTSGSNEQFF. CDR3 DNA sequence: TGTGCTGCAGGGACTAGCGGGAGCAATGAGCAGTTCTTC.